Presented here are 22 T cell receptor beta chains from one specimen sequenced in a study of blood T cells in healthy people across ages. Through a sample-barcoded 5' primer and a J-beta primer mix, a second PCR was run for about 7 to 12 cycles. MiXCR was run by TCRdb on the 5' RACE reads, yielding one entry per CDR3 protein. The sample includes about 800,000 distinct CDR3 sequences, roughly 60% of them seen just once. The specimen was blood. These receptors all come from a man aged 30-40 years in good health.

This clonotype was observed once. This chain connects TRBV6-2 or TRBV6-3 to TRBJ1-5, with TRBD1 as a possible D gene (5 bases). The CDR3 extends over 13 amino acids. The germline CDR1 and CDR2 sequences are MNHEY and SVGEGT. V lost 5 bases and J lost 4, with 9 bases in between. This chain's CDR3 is CASSAGWNQPQHF. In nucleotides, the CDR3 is TGTGCCAGCAGTGCAGGGTGGAATCAGCCCCAGCATTTT.

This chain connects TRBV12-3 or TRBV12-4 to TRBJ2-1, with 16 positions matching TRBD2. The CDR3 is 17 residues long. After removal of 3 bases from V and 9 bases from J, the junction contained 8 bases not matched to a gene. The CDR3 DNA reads TGTGCCAGCAGTTTGGCCGGGACTAGCGGGAGGGCGGGTGAGCAGTTCTTC. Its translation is CASSLAGTSGRAGEQFF.

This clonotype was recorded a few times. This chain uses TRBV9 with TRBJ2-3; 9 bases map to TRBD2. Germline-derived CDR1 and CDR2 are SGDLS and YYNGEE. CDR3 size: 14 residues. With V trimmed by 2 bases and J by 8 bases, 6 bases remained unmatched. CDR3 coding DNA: TGTGCCAGCAGCGTTGCGGGAGGGCTTGCTACGCAGTATTTT. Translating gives CASSVAGGLATQYF.

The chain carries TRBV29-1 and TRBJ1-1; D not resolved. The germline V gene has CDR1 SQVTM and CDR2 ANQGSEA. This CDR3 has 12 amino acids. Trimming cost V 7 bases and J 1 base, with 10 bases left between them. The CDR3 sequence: CSGTVQNTEAFF. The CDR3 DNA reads TGCAGCGGGACCGTTCAGAACACTGAAGCTTTCTTT. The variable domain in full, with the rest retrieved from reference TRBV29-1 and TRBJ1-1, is SAVISQKPSRDICQRGTSLTIQCQVDSQVTMMFWYRQQPGQSLTLIATANQGSEATYESGFVIDKFPISRPNLTFSTLTVSNMSPEDSSIYLCSGTVQNTEAFFGQGTRLTVV.

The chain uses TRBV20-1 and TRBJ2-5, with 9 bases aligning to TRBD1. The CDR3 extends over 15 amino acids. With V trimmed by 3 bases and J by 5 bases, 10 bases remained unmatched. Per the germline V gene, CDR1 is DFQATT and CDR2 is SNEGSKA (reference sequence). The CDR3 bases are TGCAGTGCTAGGGCCCCGGGACAGGGCTATGAGACCCAGTACTTC. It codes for CSARAPGQGYETQYF.

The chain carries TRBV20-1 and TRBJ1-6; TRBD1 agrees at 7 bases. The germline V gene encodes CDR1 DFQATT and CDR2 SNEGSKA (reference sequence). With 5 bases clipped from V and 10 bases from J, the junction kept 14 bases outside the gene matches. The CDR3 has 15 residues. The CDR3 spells CSAPTRGTVGSPLHF. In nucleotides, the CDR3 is TGCAGTGCTCCGACAAGAGGGACAGTGGGGTCACCCCTCCACTTT.

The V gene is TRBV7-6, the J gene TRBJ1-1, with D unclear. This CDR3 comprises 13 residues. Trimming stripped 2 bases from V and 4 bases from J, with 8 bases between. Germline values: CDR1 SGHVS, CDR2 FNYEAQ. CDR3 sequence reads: CASSLRQSTEAFF. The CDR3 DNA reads TGTGCCAGCAGCTTAAGGCAGAGCACTGAAGCTTTCTTT.

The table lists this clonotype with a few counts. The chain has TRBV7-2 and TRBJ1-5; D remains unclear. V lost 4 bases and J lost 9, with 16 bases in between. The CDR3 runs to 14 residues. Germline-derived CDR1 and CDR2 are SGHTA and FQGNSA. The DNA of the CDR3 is TGTGCCAGCAGCTCCATCCACACATCTCCGCCCCAGCATTTT. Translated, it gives CASSSIHTSPPQHF.

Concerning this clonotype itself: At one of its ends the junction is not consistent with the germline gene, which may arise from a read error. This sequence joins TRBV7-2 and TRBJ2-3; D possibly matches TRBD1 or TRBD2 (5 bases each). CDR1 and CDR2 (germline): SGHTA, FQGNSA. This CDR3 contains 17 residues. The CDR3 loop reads CASSLVGRARTADAQYF. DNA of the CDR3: TGTGCCAGCAGCTTAGTGGGGCGGGCGAGAACGGCAGATGCGCAGTATTTT.

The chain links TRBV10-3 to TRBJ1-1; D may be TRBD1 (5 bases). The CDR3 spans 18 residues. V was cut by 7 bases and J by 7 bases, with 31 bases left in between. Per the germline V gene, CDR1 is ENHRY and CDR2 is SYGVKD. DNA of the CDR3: TGTGCCATCATGGCGGCGGAAAGCTGGACAAGACACCTTGATGAAGCTTTCTTT. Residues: CAIMAAESWTRHLDEAFF.

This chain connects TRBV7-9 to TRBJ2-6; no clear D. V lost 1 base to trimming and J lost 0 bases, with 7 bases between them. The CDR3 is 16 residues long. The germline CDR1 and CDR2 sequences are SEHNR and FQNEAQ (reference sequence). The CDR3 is CASSLEWISGANVLTF. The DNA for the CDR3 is TGTGCCAGCAGCTTAGAGTGGATCTCTGGGGCCAACGTCCTGACTTTC.

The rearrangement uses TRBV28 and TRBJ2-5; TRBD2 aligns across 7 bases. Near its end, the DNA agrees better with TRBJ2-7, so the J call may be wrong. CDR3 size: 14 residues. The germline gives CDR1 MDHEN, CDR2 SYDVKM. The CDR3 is CASSLRARGYEQYF. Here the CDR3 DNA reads TGTGCCAGCAGTCTACGTGCGCGGGGGTACGAGCAGTACTTC.

The CDR3 sequence is CASIGTAITDTQYF. CDR3 nucleotides: TGTGCCAGCATCGGGACAGCAATCACAGATACGCAGTATTTT. This chain joins TRBV12-3 or TRBV12-4 and TRBJ2-3; 7 bases map to TRBD1. V lost 7 bases to trimming and J lost 2 bases; unmatched junction nucleotides: 6. There are 14 residues in the CDR3.

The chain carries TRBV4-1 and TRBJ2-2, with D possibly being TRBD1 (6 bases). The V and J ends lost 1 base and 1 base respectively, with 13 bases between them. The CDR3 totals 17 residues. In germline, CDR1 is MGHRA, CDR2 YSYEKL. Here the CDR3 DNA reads TGCGCCAGCAGCCAAGTAAGGGGGAATCAGAACACCGGGGAGCTGTTTTTT. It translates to CASSQVRGNQNTGELFF.

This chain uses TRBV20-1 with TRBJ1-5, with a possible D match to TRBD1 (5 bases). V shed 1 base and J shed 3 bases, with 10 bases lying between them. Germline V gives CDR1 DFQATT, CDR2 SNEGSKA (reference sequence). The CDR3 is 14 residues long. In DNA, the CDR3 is TGCAGTGCTAGAGGGACAACCCACAATCAGCCCCAGCATTTT. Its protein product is CSARGTTHNQPQHF.

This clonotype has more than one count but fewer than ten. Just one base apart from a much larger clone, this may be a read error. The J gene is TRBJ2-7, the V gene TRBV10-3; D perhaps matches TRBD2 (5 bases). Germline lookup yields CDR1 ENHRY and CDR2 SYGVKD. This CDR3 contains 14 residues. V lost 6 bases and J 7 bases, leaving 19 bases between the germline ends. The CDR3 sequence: CAIRRADPYNEQYF. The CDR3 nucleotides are TGTGCCATCAGGCGGGCGGACCCCTACAATGAGCAGTACTTC.

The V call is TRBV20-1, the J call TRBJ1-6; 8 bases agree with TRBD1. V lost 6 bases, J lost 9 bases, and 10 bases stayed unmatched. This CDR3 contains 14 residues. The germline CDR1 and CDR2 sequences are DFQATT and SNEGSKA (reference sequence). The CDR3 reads CSALEDRVGSPLHF. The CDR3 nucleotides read TGCAGTGCACTCGAGGACAGGGTCGGTTCACCCCTCCACTTT.

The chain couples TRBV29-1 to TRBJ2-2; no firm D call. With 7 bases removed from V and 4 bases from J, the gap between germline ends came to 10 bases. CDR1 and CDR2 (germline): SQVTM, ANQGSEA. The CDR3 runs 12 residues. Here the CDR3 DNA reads TGCAGCGCCAGAGAACCCACCGGGGAGCTGTTTTTT. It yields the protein CSAREPTGELFF.

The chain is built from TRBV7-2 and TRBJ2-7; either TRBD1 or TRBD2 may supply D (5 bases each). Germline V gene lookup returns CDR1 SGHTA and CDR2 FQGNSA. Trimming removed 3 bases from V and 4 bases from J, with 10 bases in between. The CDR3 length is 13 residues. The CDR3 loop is CASSLGREYEQYF. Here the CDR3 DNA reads TGTGCCAGCAGCTTGGGCAGGGAGTACGAGCAGTACTTC.

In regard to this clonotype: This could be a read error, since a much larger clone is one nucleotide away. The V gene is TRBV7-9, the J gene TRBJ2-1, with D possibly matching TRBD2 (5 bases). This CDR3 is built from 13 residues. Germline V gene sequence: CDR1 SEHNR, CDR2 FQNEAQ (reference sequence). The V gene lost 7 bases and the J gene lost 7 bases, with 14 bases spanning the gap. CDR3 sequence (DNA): TGTGCCAGCAACTTCGTCGGCGGGAATGAGCAGTTCTTC. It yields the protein CASNFVGGNEQFF.

In nucleotides, the CDR3 is TGTGCCAGCAGCTCTCATAGCGGGACGAATAGCAATGAGCAGTTCTTC. Its translation: CASSSHSGTNSNEQFF. V and J are TRBV7-2 and TRBJ2-1; 8 nucleotides match TRBD2. Germline CDR1 is SGHTA and CDR2 is FQGNSA. The CDR3 is 16 residues long. V lost 4 bases, J lost 6 bases, and 11 bases stayed unmatched.

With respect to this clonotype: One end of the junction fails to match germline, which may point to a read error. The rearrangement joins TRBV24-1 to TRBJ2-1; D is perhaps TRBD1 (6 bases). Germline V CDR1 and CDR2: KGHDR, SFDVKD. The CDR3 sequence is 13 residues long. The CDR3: CVTSDGETGRQFF. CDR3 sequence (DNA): TGTGTCACCAGTGACGGCGAGACAGGCAGGCAGTTCTTC.